This record covers a single T cell receptor (beta chain). The antigen is unknown. The data derive from a study of T cell responses to AZD1222 COVID-19 vaccine. Findings of the study overall: Only six AZD1222 recipients tested seropositive at baseline.

V lost 3 bases and J lost 7; bases outside the gene matches: 18. The CDR3 is 17 amino acids. CDR1 is SGHKS and CDR2 is YYEKEE in the germline V gene (reference sequence). Assay: immunoSEQ multiplex PCR; the TCRdb copy retains only in-frame clones and omits some. The sample has roughly 200,000 clones; roughly nine tenths are singletons. Second-dose intervals near 4 or 12 weeks were combined. This chain connects TRBV5-5 to TRBJ1-2, with 7 bases fitting TRBD1. This clonotype originated in an adult who received the AZD1222 COVID-19 vaccine. The material was peripheral blood, obtained 28 days after the second AZD1222 dose. The CDR3 bases are TGTGCCAGCAGCTACCAAAGTTCGCAACAGGGGCTGGCTGGCTACACCTTC. Translated: CASSYQSSQQGLAGYTF. The complete variable domain, with remaining parts taken from reference TRBV5-5 and TRBJ1-2, reads DAGVTQSPTHLIKTRGQQVTLRCSPISGHKSVSWYQQVLGQGPQFIFQYYEKEERGRGNFPDRFSARQFPNYSSELNVNALLLGDSALYLCASSYQSSQQGLAGYTFGSGTRLTVV.